The 2 T cell receptor beta chains below come from one sample, sequenced in a study of technical replicates of blood from a few donors. Using immunoSEQ multiplex PCR, the repertoire was profiled, and TCRdb retains in-frame clones only, with some absent. The table shows about 70,000 clones, with about 94% occurring only once. The sequenced sample consisted of T cells isolated from PBMCs. These receptors were taken from a human donor in good health.

CDR3 in amino acids: CASSARQLPNEKLFF. Here the CDR3 DNA reads TGTGCCAGTAGTGCCCGACAGCTTCCTAATGAAAAACTGTTTTTT. The chain recombines TRBV19 with TRBJ1-4; the D gene is possibly TRBD1 (5 bases). There are 15 residues in the CDR3. Trimming shortened V by 5 bases and J by 3 bases, and 13 bases separated the two germline ends. The germline V gene encodes CDR1 LNHDA and CDR2 SQIVND (reference sequence).

V and J are TRBV29-1 and TRBJ2-1, with TRBD2 identical over 13 bases. CDR3 length: 14 amino acids. V shed 8 bases, J shed 9 bases, and the junction held 10 bases outside the gene matches. The V gene's germline CDR1 is SQVTM and CDR2 ANQGSEA. The CDR3 nucleotides read TGCAGCTTAAGGACTAGCGGGAGAGGAAGTGAGCAGTTCTTC. It codes for CSLRTSGRGSEQFF.